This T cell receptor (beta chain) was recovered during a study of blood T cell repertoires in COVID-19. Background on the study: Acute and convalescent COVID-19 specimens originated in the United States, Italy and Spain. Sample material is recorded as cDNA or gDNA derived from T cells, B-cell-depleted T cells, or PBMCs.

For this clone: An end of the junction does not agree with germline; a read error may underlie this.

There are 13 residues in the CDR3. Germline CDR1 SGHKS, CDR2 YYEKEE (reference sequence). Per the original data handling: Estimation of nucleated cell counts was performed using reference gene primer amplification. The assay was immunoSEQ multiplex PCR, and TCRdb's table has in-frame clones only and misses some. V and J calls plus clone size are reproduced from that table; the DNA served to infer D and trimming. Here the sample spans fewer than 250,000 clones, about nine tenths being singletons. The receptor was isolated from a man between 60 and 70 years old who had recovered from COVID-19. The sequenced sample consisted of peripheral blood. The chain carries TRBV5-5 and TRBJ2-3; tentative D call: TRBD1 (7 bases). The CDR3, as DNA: TGTGCCAGCAGCCAGGGGGGCACGGATACGCAGTATTTT. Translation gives CASSQGGTDTQYF.